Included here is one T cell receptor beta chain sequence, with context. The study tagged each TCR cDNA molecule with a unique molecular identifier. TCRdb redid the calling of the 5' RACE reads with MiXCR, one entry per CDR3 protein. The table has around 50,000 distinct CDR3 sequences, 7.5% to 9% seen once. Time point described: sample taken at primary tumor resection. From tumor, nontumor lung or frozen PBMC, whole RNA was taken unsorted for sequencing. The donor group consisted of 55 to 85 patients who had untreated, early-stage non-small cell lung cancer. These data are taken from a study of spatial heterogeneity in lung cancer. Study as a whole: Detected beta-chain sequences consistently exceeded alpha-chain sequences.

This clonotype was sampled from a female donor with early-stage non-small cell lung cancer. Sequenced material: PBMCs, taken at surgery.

In DNA form, the CDR3 reads TGCGCCAGCAGCCAAGATCCGGGACAAGGATTGGAAGCTTTCTTT. Translation gives CASSQDPGQGLEAFF. The chain is built from TRBV4-1 and TRBJ1-1; perhaps TRBD1 as D (6 bases). V was trimmed by 0 bases and J by 8 bases, leaving 16 bases between them. Germline CDR1 reads MGHRA; CDR2 reads YSYEKL. The CDR3 is made up of 15 amino acids.